A single sample is the source of the 27 T cell receptor beta chains below, sequenced in a study of cytomegalovirus exposure and HLA in healthy donors. The PCR employed 60 Vbeta primers together with 13 Jbeta primers. Assay: immunoSEQ multiplex PCR; the TCRdb copy retains only in-frame clones and omits some. The table includes about 130,000 clones, 15% to 20% detected once. What was sequenced was PBMCs. These receptor sequences come from a female donor in good health and CMV-seropositive.

V usage is TRBV29-1 and J usage is TRBJ1-5; a possible D gene is TRBD1 (6 bases). Germline V lookup: CDR1 SQVTM, CDR2 ANQGSEA. Trimming removed 4 bases at V and 8 bases at J, with 15 bases between. CDR3 length: 13 residues. CDR3 DNA sequence: TGCAGCGTTGCGGACAGTTGGTTAGAGCCCCAGCATTTT. This translates into CSVADSWLEPQHF.

The chain combines TRBV5-1 with TRBJ2-7, with 9 bases lining up with TRBD2. This CDR3 has 15 amino acids. Germline V CDR1 and CDR2: SGHRS, YFSETQ. V gave up 7 bases and J gave up 2 bases; unmatched junction bases: 10. DNA for the CDR3: TGCGCCAGCTACCCCGGCGGGAGGGCCACCTACGAGCAGTACTTC. This translates into CASYPGGRATYEQYF.

This clone was seen a few times. This chain links TRBV7-2 with TRBJ1-5; D not resolved. Germline V gene sequence: CDR1 SGHTA, CDR2 FQGNSA. The CDR3 covers 13 residues. Trimming stripped 1 base from V and 11 bases from J, with 12 bases between. CDR3 sequence: CASSLGSDMAQHF. DNA of the CDR3: TGTGCCAGCAGCTTAGGATCAGACATGGCCCAGCATTTT.

This clone has just a few counts. This chain joins TRBV14 and TRBJ2-3; D not resolved. V lost 0 bases to trimming and J lost 6 bases, with 10 bases between them. The CDR3 has 14 amino acids. Germline loops: CDR1 SGHDN, CDR2 FVKESK. CDR3 region: CASSQDGRWDTQYF. The CDR3 coding sequence is TGTGCCAGCAGCCAAGACGGTCGATGGGATACGCAGTATTTT.

This chain uses TRBV9 with TRBJ1-5; 12 bases are shared with TRBD1. V shed 2 bases, J shed 4 bases, and the junction held 4 bases outside the gene matches. CDR3 length equals 16 residues. CDR1 and CDR2 (germline): SGDLS, YYNGEE. The CDR3 bases are TGTGCCAGCAGCGTCGGGACAGGGGGCCTGAATCAGCCCCAGCATTTT. Its protein is CASSVGTGGLNQPQHF.

This clone was picked up a small number of times. The rearrangement uses TRBV4-2 and TRBJ2-1; 10 nucleotides match TRBD2. The V and J ends lost 4 bases and 0 bases, in that order; junction bases with no gene match: 15. This CDR3 region has 20 residues. Germline CDR1 and CDR2: LGHNA and YNFKEQ. The CDR3, as DNA: TGTGCCAGCAGCCCGGGACTAGCGCTTCAAAAAGGAGTCTCCTACAATGAGCAGTTCTTC. The encoded protein is CASSPGLALQKGVSYNEQFF.

The CDR3: CARSLGTGSYGYTF. CDR3 sequence (DNA): TGTGCCAGAAGCCTAGGGACAGGGAGCTATGGCTACACCTTC. The gene calls are TRBV5-3 and TRBJ1-2; 9 bases map to TRBD1. TRBV5-3 is an ORF, and what it does is uncertain. The CDR3 is 14 residues long. The ends lost 4 bases at V and 4 bases at J; junction bases unmatched: 5.

This clone came up a few times. V and J are TRBV5-1 and TRBJ2-7, with 9 bases lining up with TRBD1. The CDR3 has 15 amino acids. Germline lookup yields CDR1 SGHRS and CDR2 YFSETQ. J gave up 7 bases and V 3 bases, and 11 bases lay outside the gene matches. The CDR3 protein is CASSSLPGQGDEQYF. DNA for the CDR3: TGCGCCAGCAGCTCCCTCCCGGGACAGGGTGATGAGCAGTACTTC. The full variable domain, completed using reference TRBV5-1 and TRBJ2-7, is KAGVTQTPRYLIKTRGQQVTLSCSPISGHRSVSWYQQTPGQGLQFLFEYFSETQRNKGNFPGRFSGRQFSNSRSEMNVSTLELGDSALYLCASSSLPGQGDEQYFGPGTRLTVT.

This clone was counted only a few times. V gene TRBV28 combines with J gene TRBJ2-3, with unresolved D. The germline V and J ends were trimmed by 4 bases and 2 bases, with 13 bases remaining between them. The CDR3 consists of 15 residues. Germline loops: CDR1 MDHEN, CDR2 SYDVKM. The CDR3 DNA reads TGTGCCAGCAGTTCCCTCAGACACCTCACAGATACGCAGTATTTT. Translating gives CASSSLRHLTDTQYF.

This clone was observed a few times. The V call is TRBV11-2, the J call TRBJ1-5; D remains ambiguous. Germline CDR1 reads SGHAT; CDR2 reads FQNNGV. Deletions cut 6 bases from V and 5 bases from J, with 11 bases between. The CDR3 contains 13 residues. The CDR3 DNA follows: TGTGCCAGCAGTTATACGGGTGATCAGCCCCAGCATTTT. Residues: CASSYTGDQPQHF.

As DNA, the CDR3 is TGTGCCAGCAGTGCAAGCGGGATGATTGGCTACACCTTC. As protein: CASSASGMIGYTF. The V call is TRBV2, the J call TRBJ1-2; D not certain. The V gene's germline CDR1 is SNHLY and CDR2 FYNNEI. V was pared by 4 bases and J by 7 bases, with 13 bases between. The length of the CDR3 is 13 residues.

The rearrangement uses TRBV30 and TRBJ2-3, with D uncertain. The germline gives CDR1 GTSNPN, CDR2 SVGIG (reference sequence). The CDR3 totals 14 residues. V was trimmed by 3 bases and J by 2 bases, leaving 12 bases between them. In nucleotides, the CDR3 is TGTGCCTGGAGAGTGTGTCCAGACACAGATACGCAGTATTTT. Translating it yields CAWRVCPDTDTQYF.

This clone was seen a few times. V and J are TRBV15 and TRBJ1-4; a weak D match, TRBD1 (5 bases). CDR1 is LNHNV, CDR2 YYDKDF, per germline (reference sequence). V lost 0 bases and J 8 bases, leaving 19 bases between the germline ends. The CDR3 length is 17 residues. The CDR3: CATSRDRGDGSWEKLFF. The CDR3 DNA reads as TGTGCCACCAGCAGAGATCGCGGGGACGGTTCCTGGGAAAAACTGTTTTTT.

This clone was detected a few times. The chain has TRBV30 and TRBJ2-1; D gene ambiguous. With 3 bases removed from V and 4 bases from J, the gap between germline ends came to 13 bases. Germline assignment: CDR1 GTSNPN and CDR2 SVGIG (reference sequence). There are 14 residues in the CDR3. CDR3 protein: CAWSGGAGYNEQFF. For the CDR3, the DNA is TGTGCCTGGAGCGGTGGTGCAGGTTACAATGAGCAGTTCTTC.

The V and J genes are TRBV27 and TRBJ2-7, with 10 bases that match TRBD2. V dropped 6 bases and J dropped 0; count of bases not matched to a gene: 8. This CDR3 spans 16 amino acids. CDR1 is MNHEY and CDR2 is SMNVEV in the germline V gene (reference sequence). CDR3 loop: CASSLLLAGGSYEQYF. CDR3 nucleotides: TGTGCCAGCAGCCTCCTCTTAGCGGGGGGCTCCTACGAGCAGTACTTC.

The chain uses TRBV19 and TRBJ1-2; D is undetermined. V was cut by 4 bases and J by 2 bases, with 5 bases left in between. The CDR3 totals 12 residues. Germline CDR1 reads LNHDA; CDR2 reads SQIVND (reference sequence). DNA for the CDR3: TGTGCCAGTAGTACGACAAACTATGGCTACACCTTC. It translates to CASSTTNYGYTF.

This clone was observed a handful of times. The rearrangement uses TRBV5-1 and TRBJ2-7; 7 nucleotides match TRBD1. This CDR3 has 22 residues. The V gene's germline CDR1 is SGHRS and CDR2 YFSETQ. The ends lost 0 bases at V and 4 bases at J; junction bases unmatched: 28. CDR3 nucleotides: TGCGCCAGCAGCTTGGACAGCAGGCAAGGCCCCACCTTAGTACCCAGGGGGTACGAGCAGTACTTC. Translated, it gives CASSLDSRQGPTLVPRGYEQYF. Full variable domain (missing parts from reference TRBV5-1 and TRBJ2-7): KAGVTQTPRYLIKTRGQQVTLSCSPISGHRSVSWYQQTPGQGLQFLFEYFSETQRNKGNFPGRFSGRQFSNSRSEMNVSTLELGDSALYLCASSLDSRQGPTLVPRGYEQYFGPGTRLTVT.

This clone turned up a few times. The J gene is TRBJ1-2, the V gene TRBV5-6; tentative D call: TRBD1 (6 bases). This CDR3 spans 13 amino acids. Germline lookup yields CDR1 SGHDT and CDR2 YYEEEE. V shed 0 bases and J shed 7 bases, with 10 bases lying between them. Here the CDR3 DNA reads TGTGCCAGCAGCTTGGACAGGGTCCGTGGCTACACCTTC. Translating gives CASSLDRVRGYTF.

The V call is TRBV6-5, the J call TRBJ1-5, with D uncertain. The V gene lost 5 bases and the J gene lost 4 bases, with 12 bases spanning the gap. Germline loops: CDR1 MNHEY, CDR2 SVGAGI. The CDR3 is 14 amino acids. The CDR3 nucleotides read TGTGCCAGCAGTGGGTTATCGAGGAATCAGCCCCAGCATTTT. Its translation: CASSGLSRNQPQHF.

The V and J genes are TRBV28 and TRBJ1-5; 7 bases are shared with TRBD1. V lost 6 bases to trimming and J lost 3 bases; unmatched junction nucleotides: 11. The CDR3 sequence is 16 residues long. CDR1 MDHEN and CDR2 SYDVKM come from the germline V gene. CDR3: CASRSPKDRDNQPQHF. DNA of the CDR3: TGTGCCAGCAGATCACCGAAAGACAGGGACAATCAGCCCCAGCATTTT.

The V call is TRBV28, the J call TRBJ2-5, with D perhaps TRBD1 (5 bases). CDR1 is MDHEN, CDR2 SYDVKM, per germline. The CDR3 has 12 amino acids. Trimming took 5 bases from V and 4 from J, leaving 8 bases between them. CDR3 residues: CASSGTGETQYF. The CDR3 coding sequence is TGTGCCAGCAGTGGAACAGGAGAGACCCAGTACTTC.

This clone showed up just a few times. CDR3 protein: CASSPTLANEQFF. CDR3 in DNA: TGTGCCAGCAGCCCCACACTAGCTAATGAGCAGTTCTTC. The V call is TRBV13, the J call TRBJ2-1; D is possibly TRBD2 (6 bases). The CDR3 totals 13 residues. The V end was cut by 5 bases, the J end by 7 bases, with 12 bases between. The germline V gene encodes CDR1 PRHDT and CDR2 FYEKMQ (reference sequence).

The V and J genes are TRBV5-4 and TRBJ2-7; 8 nucleotides agree with TRBD2. This CDR3 region has 15 residues. J lost 5 bases, V lost 1 base, and 8 bases had no gene match. Germline CDR1 and CDR2: SGHNT and YYREEE (reference sequence). The CDR3 loop is CASSLSARGVDEQYF. The CDR3, as DNA: TGTGCCAGCAGCTTGTCAGCGCGGGGGGTCGACGAGCAGTACTTC.

The chain employs TRBV29-1 and TRBJ2-7, with D uncertain. The V end lost 8 bases, the J end lost 0 bases, and 20 bases lay between the germline ends. Germline V CDR1 and CDR2: SQVTM, ANQGSEA. CDR3 length: 15 amino acids. The CDR3 DNA sequence: TGCAGCCCAACCAATCAACAGTCTCTCTCCTACGAGCAGTACTTC. Amino acid sequence: CSPTNQQSLSYEQYF.

This rearrangement joins TRBV2 to TRBJ2-1; possible D gene TRBD1, 5 bases. V was shortened by 3 bases and J by 0 bases, with 18 bases between the two germline ends. CDR3 length: 18 residues. Germline CDR1 is SNHLY and CDR2 is FYNNEI. CDR3 region: CASSEFPEDKFSYNEQFF. In DNA, the CDR3 is TGTGCCAGCAGTGAGTTCCCCGAGGACAAGTTCTCCTACAATGAGCAGTTCTTC.

This clone was recorded a few times. V gene TRBV5-4 combines with J gene TRBJ1-6, with D hard to call. V was pared by 0 bases and J by 4 bases, with 11 bases between. Germline V lookup: CDR1 SGHNT, CDR2 YYREEE (reference sequence). The length of the CDR3 is 16 residues. CDR3 loop: CASSLARDYYNSPLHF. The CDR3 region has the DNA TGTGCCAGCAGCTTGGCCCGGGATTATTATAATTCACCCCTCCACTTT.

The chain links TRBV29-1 to TRBJ2-1, with D uncertain. Trimming cost V 3 bases and J 2 bases, with 5 bases left between them. Germline V gene lookup returns CDR1 SQVTM and CDR2 ANQGSEA. The CDR3 totals 12 residues. CDR3 sequence: CSVDQTYNEQFF. The CDR3 nucleotides are TGCAGCGTTGATCAGACCTACAATGAGCAGTTCTTC.